Presented here are 26 T cell receptor beta chains from one specimen sequenced in a study of blood T cell repertoires in COVID-19. Clones were read by immunoSEQ multiplex PCR, and TCRdb kept only the in-frame ones, dropping some. The data contain over 20,000 clones, roughly 80% of them singletons. Sequencing used peripheral blood. The receptor source for this set is a man aged 45-60 years with active or convalescent COVID-19.

The chain links TRBV21-1 to TRBJ1-5; TRBD1 is the table's D call and was not checked against the DNA. TRBV21-1 is a listed pseudogene. This CDR3 spans 14 amino acids. In DNA form, the CDR3 reads TGTGCCAGCAGAGGGGGGCAGGGGGATCAGCCCCAGCATTTT. It is translated as CASRGGQGDQPQHF.

V is TRBV6-6 and J is TRBJ1-3; D gene unclear. This CDR3 spans 16 amino acids. V shed 0 bases and J shed 4 bases, with 13 bases lying between them. Germline assignment: CDR1 MNHNY and CDR2 SVGAGI (reference sequence). The CDR3 sequence: CASSYSLLGSGNTIYF. In nucleotides, the CDR3 is TGTGCCAGCAGTTACTCCTTACTAGGGTCGGGAAACACCATATATTTT.

This sequence joins TRBV2 and TRBJ2-1, with a tentative D call TRBD2 (6 bases). CDR1 SNHLY and CDR2 FYNNEI come from the germline V gene. The CDR3 extends over 15 amino acids. Trimming removed 0 bases from V and 4 bases from J, with 10 bases in between. CDR3 sequence (DNA): TGTGCCAGCAGTGAAGCCCCCGGACTATACAATGAGCAGTTCTTC. It specifies CASSEAPGLYNEQFF.

This clone was observed a few times. The chain is built from TRBV9 and TRBJ2-3; 10 nucleotides agree with TRBD2. Germline V gene sequence: CDR1 SGDLS, CDR2 YYNGEE. Losses at the gene ends were 0 bases for V and 0 bases for J; bases not matched to a gene: 7. CDR3 length: 18 amino acids. The CDR3 DNA sequence: TGTGCCAGCAGCGTAGGGGGACTAGCGTTAACTAGCACAGATACGCAGTATTTT. It codes for CASSVGGLALTSTDTQYF.

V is TRBV4-1 and J is TRBJ1-2, with D perhaps matching TRBD1 (6 bases). The CDR3 consists of 15 residues. In germline, CDR1 is MGHRA, CDR2 YSYEKL. Trimming took off 0 bases at V and 2 bases at J, with 10 bases between the two ends. CDR3 loop: CASSQEGGPNYGYTF. The CDR3 DNA follows: TGCGCCAGCAGCCAAGAAGGGGGTCCCAACTATGGCTACACCTTC.

This sequence joins TRBV4-1 and TRBJ1-4; maybe TRBD1 (5 bases). Trimming shortened V by 0 bases and J by 0 bases, and 20 bases separated the two germline ends. Germline V gene lookup returns CDR1 MGHRA and CDR2 YSYEKL. The CDR3 spans 20 residues. CDR3 DNA sequence: TGCGCCAGCAGCCAAGAGTCTTGGACACCTCTGTATCCAACTAATGAAAAACTGTTTTTT. Translating it yields CASSQESWTPLYPTNEKLFF.

This chain uses TRBV28 with TRBJ2-5; the match to TRBD1 covers 7 bases. Trimming cost V 3 bases and J 2 bases; bases outside gene matches: 9. Germline V gene data show CDR1 as MDHEN and CDR2 as SYDVKM. The CDR3 loop spans 16 amino acids. In DNA form, the CDR3 reads TGTGCCAGCAGTTTCCCGAGACAGGGCGCTCAAGAGACCCAGTACTTC. Translating gives CASSFPRQGAQETQYF.

The chain recombines TRBV19 with TRBJ2-1; 11 bases match TRBD1. This CDR3 spans 16 amino acids. Germline-derived CDR1 and CDR2 are LNHDA and SQIVND (reference sequence). Losses at the gene ends were 2 bases for V and 6 bases for J; bases not matched to a gene: 6. The DNA for the CDR3 is TGTGCCAGTAGTATATGGTCTGGGACAGGGGGCAATGAGCAGTTCTTC. Translation: CASSIWSGTGGNEQFF.

The rearrangement links TRBV19 to TRBJ1-5; TRBD1 might be the D (6 bases). CDR3 length: 15 amino acids. Germline V CDR1 and CDR2: LNHDA, SQIVND (reference sequence). With 1 base removed from V and 3 bases from J, the gap between germline ends came to 10 bases. The CDR3 DNA sequence: TGTGCCAGTAGTATAGGGCAGGGGTACAATCAGCCCCAGCATTTT. Translating it yields CASSIGQGYNQPQHF.

The CDR3 spells CASRTYLRGRITEAFF. The CDR3 region has the DNA TGTGCCAGCAGGACCTACCTAAGAGGTCGGATTACTGAAGCTTTCTTT. The chain joins TRBV2 to TRBJ1-1; D ambiguous. Between the trimmed V and J ends, which lost 6 bases and 5 bases, there was a span of 22 bases. The CDR3 is 16 residues long. Germline lookup yields CDR1 SNHLY and CDR2 FYNNEI. The whole variable domain, remainder taken from reference TRBV2 and TRBJ1-1, is EPEVTQTPSHQVTQMGQEVILRCVPISNHLYFYWYRQILGQKVEFLVSFYNNEISEKSEIFDDQFSVERPDGSNFTLKIRSTKLEDSAMYFCASRTYLRGRITEAFFGQGTRLTVV.

J is TRBJ1-4 and V is TRBV24-1, with D unclear. Germline loops: CDR1 KGHDR, CDR2 SFDVKD. Trimming pared 4 bases from V and 5 bases from J, leaving 4 bases between. There are 12 residues in the CDR3. CDR3 in amino acids: CATSEQNEKLFF. The CDR3 DNA is TGTGCCACCAGTGAACAGAATGAAAAACTGTTTTTT.

Here the CDR3 reads CASSPGTLGEQYF. CDR3 sequence (DNA): TGTGCCAGCTCACCAGGGACTCTCGGGGAGCAGTACTTC. The chain couples TRBV18 to TRBJ2-7, with D perhaps TRBD2 (6 bases). This CDR3 has 13 residues. Per germline, CDR1 KGHSH and CDR2 LQKENI. V was clipped by 2 bases and J by 7 bases, with 12 bases between them.

The CDR3 bases are TGCGCCAGCAGTGATATCCGTGGCTACACCTTC. The encoded protein is CASSDIRGYTF. The V gene is TRBV10-2, the J gene TRBJ1-2; D remains unclear. The CDR3 is made up of 11 amino acids. The V end lost 3 bases, the J end lost 7 bases, and 6 bases lay between the germline ends. CDR1 and CDR2 from the germline V gene are WSHSY and SAAADI.

V usage is TRBV7-9 and J usage is TRBJ2-1, with TRBD2 identical over 10 bases. The CDR3 contains 17 residues. The V gene end was trimmed by 5 bases and the J gene end by 7 bases; junction bases not matched to a gene: 14. Germline V gene sequence: CDR1 SEHNR, CDR2 FQNEAQ (reference sequence). CDR3 sequence (DNA): TGTGCCAGCAGCCGAGGACTAGCGGCCATTTGGGGGAATGAGCAGTTCTTC. Protein: CASSRGLAAIWGNEQFF.

V usage is TRBV27 and J usage is TRBJ1-5, with a possible D match to TRBD1 (6 bases). V was trimmed by 1 base and J by 1 base, leaving 8 bases between them. Germline V CDR1 and CDR2: MNHEY, SMNVEV (reference sequence). This CDR3 spans 15 amino acids. CDR3 amino acids: CASSLFGQSNQPQHF. The CDR3 DNA reads as TGTGCCAGCAGTTTATTCGGACAGAGCAATCAGCCCCAGCATTTT.

The V and J genes are TRBV28 and TRBJ2-2; 7 positions match TRBD2. The V and J ends lost 6 bases and 6 bases, in that order; junction bases with no gene match: 7. CDR1 is MDHEN, CDR2 SYDVKM, per germline. This CDR3 contains 14 residues. The CDR3 protein is CASSQRGIAGELFF. CDR3 in DNA: TGTGCCAGCAGCCAGCGGGGAATTGCCGGGGAGCTGTTTTTT.

CDR3: CASSEVGTGGGEAFF. The CDR3 DNA follows: TGTGCCAGCAGTGAAGTGGGGACAGGGGGCGGTGAAGCTTTCTTT. This chain uses TRBV6-1 with TRBJ1-1, with 12 positions matching TRBD1. V shed 1 base, J shed 7 bases, and the junction held 4 bases outside the gene matches. The CDR3 is 15 residues long. CDR1 and CDR2 (germline): MNHNS, SASEGT.

This clone was seen repeatedly, ten times or more. V usage is TRBV27 and J usage is TRBJ2-1, with 7 bases fitting TRBD1. Germline V CDR1 and CDR2: MNHEY, SMNVEV (reference sequence). CDR3 size: 14 residues. Trimming took 5 bases from V and 6 from J; bases not matched to a gene: 7. This CDR3 is CASSLGTAVNEQFF. The CDR3 bases are TGTGCCAGCAGTCTTGGGACAGCGGTCAATGAGCAGTTCTTC.

The chain uses TRBV11-2 and TRBJ2-3; the D gene is possibly TRBD1 (6 bases). Germline-derived CDR1 and CDR2 are SGHAT and FQNNGV. This CDR3 region has 15 residues. Between the trimmed V and J ends, which lost 6 bases and 0 bases, there was a span of 13 bases. The CDR3 nucleotides read TGTGCCAGCAGAGGGACACCCTCTAGCACAGATACGCAGTATTTT. It translates to CASRGTPSSTDTQYF.

The V call is TRBV28, the J call TRBJ1-5; D perhaps matches TRBD1 (5 bases). The CDR3 spans 12 residues. Trimming shortened V by 3 bases and J by 9 bases, and 9 bases separated the two germline ends. Per the germline V gene, CDR1 is MDHEN and CDR2 is SYDVKM. CDR3: CASSFGGGPQHF. For the CDR3, the DNA is TGTGCCAGCAGTTTTGGGGGAGGGCCCCAGCATTTT.

This clone was seen a few times. The chain joins TRBV25-1 to TRBJ1-3, with 8 bases that match TRBD1. J was trimmed by 0 bases and V by 5 bases; bases with no gene match: 6. CDR1 and CDR2 from the germline V gene are MGHDK and SYGVNS. The CDR3 runs to 16 residues. CDR3 loop: CASSPNDRGSGNTIYF. The CDR3 DNA reads as TGTGCCAGCAGTCCGAACGACAGGGGCTCTGGAAACACCATATATTTT.

The rearrangement joins TRBV5-1 to TRBJ2-7, with D tentatively TRBD1 (6 bases). The CDR3 spans 15 residues. Trimming cost V 4 bases and J 2 bases, with 16 bases left between them. Germline-derived CDR1 and CDR2 are SGHRS and YFSETQ. Here the CDR3 DNA reads TGCGCCAGCAGCCCCATACCCAGGGGAGCCTACGAGCAGTACTTC. Its protein product is CASSPIPRGAYEQYF. The entire variable domain, with the rest obtained from reference TRBV5-1 and TRBJ2-7, is as follows: KAGVTQTPRYLIKTRGQQVTLSCSPISGHRSVSWYQQTPGQGLQFLFEYFSETQRNKGNFPGRFSGRQFSNSRSEMNVSTLELGDSALYLCASSPIPRGAYEQYFGPGTRLTVT.

The DNA of the CDR3 is TGTGCCAGCAGGGAAACGCCGGGACTAGCGGGGGCCCACTCCTACGAGCAGTACTTC. This gives the protein CASRETPGLAGAHSYEQYF. J is TRBJ2-7 and V is TRBV7-3; the match to TRBD2 covers 14 bases. The CDR3 contains 19 residues. Germline V gives CDR1 SGHTA, CDR2 FQGTGA. The V gene end was trimmed by 6 bases and the J gene end by 0 bases; junction bases not matched to a gene: 13.

The chain couples TRBV7-9 to TRBJ2-2; TRBD2 is a possible D gene (6 bases). CDR3 length: 16 residues. Germline assignment: CDR1 SEHNR and CDR2 FQNEAQ (reference sequence). The V gene lost 3 bases and the J gene lost 2 bases, with 13 bases spanning the gap. DNA of the CDR3: TGTGCCAGCAGCTTGGAGCGCGGGGTAAACACCGGGGAGCTGTTTTTT. Translation: CASSLERGVNTGELFF.

The J gene is TRBJ2-5, the V gene TRBV4-2; possibly TRBD2 for D (6 bases). The CDR3 is 16 residues long. V dropped 0 bases and J dropped 4 bases, with 15 bases sitting between them. CDR1 and CDR2 from the germline V gene are LGHNA and YNFKEQ. CDR3 bases: TGTGCCAGCAGCCAAGATAAGACTAGTGGGGGAGAGACCCAGTACTTC. It encodes CASSQDKTSGGETQYF.

The chain couples TRBV19 to TRBJ2-7, with 7 positions matching TRBD2. The CDR3 runs 15 residues. After removal of 5 bases from V and 0 bases from J, the junction contained 7 bases not matched to a gene. Germline CDR1 LNHDA, CDR2 SQIVND (reference sequence). CDR3 nucleotide sequence: TGTGCCAGTAGTCCCCGGGAGGCCCTCTCCTACGAGCAGTACTTC. Its protein product is CASSPREALSYEQYF. Full variable domain (rest looked up from reference TRBV19 and TRBJ2-7): DGGITQSPKYLFRKEGQNVTLSCEQNLNHDAMYWYRQDPGQGLRLIYYSQIVNDFQKGDIAEGYSVSREKKESFPLTVTSAQKNPTAFYLCASSPREALSYEQYFGPGTRLTVT.